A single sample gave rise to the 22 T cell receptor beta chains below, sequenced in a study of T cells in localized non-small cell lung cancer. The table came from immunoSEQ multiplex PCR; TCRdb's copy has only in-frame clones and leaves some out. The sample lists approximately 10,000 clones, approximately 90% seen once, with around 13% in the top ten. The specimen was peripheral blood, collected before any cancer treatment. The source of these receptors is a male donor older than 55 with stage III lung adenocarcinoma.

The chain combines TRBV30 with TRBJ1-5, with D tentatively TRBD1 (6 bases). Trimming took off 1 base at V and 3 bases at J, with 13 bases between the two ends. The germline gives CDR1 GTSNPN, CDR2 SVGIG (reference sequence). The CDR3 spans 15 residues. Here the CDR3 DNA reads TGTGCCTGGAGTGGGGGACACCCGAACAATCAGCCCCAGCATTTT. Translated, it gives CAWSGGHPNNQPQHF.

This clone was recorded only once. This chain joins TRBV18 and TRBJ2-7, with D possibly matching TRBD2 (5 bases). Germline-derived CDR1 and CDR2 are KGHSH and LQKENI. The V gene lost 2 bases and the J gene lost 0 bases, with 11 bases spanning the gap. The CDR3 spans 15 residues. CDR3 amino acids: CASSPFGAVSYEQYF. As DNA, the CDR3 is TGTGCCAGCTCACCATTTGGAGCGGTCTCCTACGAGCAGTACTTC. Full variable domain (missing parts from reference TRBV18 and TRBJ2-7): NAGVMQNPRHLVRRRGQEARLRCSPMKGHSHVYWYRQLPEEGLKFMVYLQKENIIDESGMPKERFSAEFPKEGPSILRIQQVVRGDSAAYFCASSPFGAVSYEQYFGPGTRLTVT.

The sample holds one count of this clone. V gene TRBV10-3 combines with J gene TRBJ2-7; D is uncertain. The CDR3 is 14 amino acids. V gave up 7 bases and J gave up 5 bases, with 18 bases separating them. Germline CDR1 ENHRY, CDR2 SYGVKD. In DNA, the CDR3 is TGTGCCATCAATGGTAGCCGAATACCTGACGAGCAGTACTTC. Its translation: CAINGSRIPDEQYF.

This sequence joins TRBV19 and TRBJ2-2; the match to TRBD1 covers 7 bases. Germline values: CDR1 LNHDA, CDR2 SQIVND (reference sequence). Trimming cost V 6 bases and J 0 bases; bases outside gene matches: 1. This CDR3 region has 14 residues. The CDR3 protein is CASRGTANTGELFF. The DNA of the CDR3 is TGTGCCAGTAGAGGGACAGCGAACACCGGGGAGCTGTTTTTT.

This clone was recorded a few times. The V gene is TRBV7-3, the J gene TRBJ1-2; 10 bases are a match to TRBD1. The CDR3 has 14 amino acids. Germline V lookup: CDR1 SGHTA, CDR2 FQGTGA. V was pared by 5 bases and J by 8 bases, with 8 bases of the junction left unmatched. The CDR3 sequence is CASSPTGGKSGYTF. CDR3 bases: TGTGCCAGCAGCCCGACAGGGGGCAAGTCCGGCTACACCTTC.

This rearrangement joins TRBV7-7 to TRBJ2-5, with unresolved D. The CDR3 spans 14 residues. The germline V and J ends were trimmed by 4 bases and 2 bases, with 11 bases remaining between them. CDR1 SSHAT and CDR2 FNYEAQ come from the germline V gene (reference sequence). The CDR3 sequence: CASSSKGGQETQYF. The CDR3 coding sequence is TGTGCCAGCAGCTCTAAGGGCGGACAAGAGACCCAGTACTTC.

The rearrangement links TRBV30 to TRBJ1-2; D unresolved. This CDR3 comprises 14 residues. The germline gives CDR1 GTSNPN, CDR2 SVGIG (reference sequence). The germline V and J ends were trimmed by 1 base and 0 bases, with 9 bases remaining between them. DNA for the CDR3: TGTGCCTGGAGTGGGGTAGCCACTAACTATGGCTACACCTTC. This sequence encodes CAWSGVATNYGYTF.

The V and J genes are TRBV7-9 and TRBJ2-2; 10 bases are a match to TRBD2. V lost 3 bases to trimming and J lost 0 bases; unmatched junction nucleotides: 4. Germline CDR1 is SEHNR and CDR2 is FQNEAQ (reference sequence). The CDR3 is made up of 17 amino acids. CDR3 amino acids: CASSFGLAGANTGELFF. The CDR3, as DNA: TGTGCCAGCAGCTTTGGGCTAGCGGGAGCGAACACCGGGGAGCTGTTTTTT. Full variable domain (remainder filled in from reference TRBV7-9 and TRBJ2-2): DTGVSQNPRHKITKRGQNVTFRCDPISEHNRLYWYRQTLGQGPEFLTYFQNEAQLEKSRLLSDRFSAERPKGSFSTLEIQRTEQGDSAMYLCASSFGLAGANTGELFFGEGSRLTVL.

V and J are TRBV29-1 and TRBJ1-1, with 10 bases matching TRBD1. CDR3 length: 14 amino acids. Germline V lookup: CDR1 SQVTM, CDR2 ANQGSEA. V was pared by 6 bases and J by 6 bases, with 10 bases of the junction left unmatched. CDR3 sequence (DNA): TGCAGCGTCATAACCGACAGGGGGCTTGCTGAAGCTTTCTTT. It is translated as CSVITDRGLAEAFF. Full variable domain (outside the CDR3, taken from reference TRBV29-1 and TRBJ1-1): SAVISQKPSRDICQRGTSLTIQCQVDSQVTMMFWYRQQPGQSLTLIATANQGSEATYESGFVIDKFPISRPNLTFSTLTVSNMSPEDSSIYLCSVITDRGLAEAFFGQGTRLTVV.

This chain's CDR3 is CASPKGGKRRTEAFF. The DNA for the CDR3 is TGTGCCAGCCCAAAGGGTGGAAAGAGAAGAACTGAAGCTTTCTTT. This rearrangement joins TRBV2 to TRBJ1-1; D not resolved. The germline gives CDR1 SNHLY, CDR2 FYNNEI. The CDR3 is 15 residues long. Trimming took 8 bases from V and 5 from J, leaving 21 bases between them.

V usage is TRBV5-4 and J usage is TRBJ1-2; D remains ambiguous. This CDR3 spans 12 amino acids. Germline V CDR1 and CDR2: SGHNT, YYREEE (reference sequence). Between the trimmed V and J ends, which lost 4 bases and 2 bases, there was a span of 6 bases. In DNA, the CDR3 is TGTGCCAGCAGCAACGAAAACTATGGCTACACCTTC. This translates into CASSNENYGYTF.

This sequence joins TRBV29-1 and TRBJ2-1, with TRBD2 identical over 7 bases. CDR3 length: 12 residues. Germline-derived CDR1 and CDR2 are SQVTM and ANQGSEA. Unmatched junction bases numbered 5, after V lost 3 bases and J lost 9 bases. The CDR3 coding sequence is TGCAGCGTTGATTACGGGGGGAGTGAGCAGTTCTTC. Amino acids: CSVDYGGSEQFF.

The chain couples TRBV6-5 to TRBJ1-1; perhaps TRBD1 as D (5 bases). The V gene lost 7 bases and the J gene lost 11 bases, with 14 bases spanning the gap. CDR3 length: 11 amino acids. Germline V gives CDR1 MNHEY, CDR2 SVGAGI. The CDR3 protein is CASTNGRVAFF. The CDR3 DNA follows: TGTGCCAGCACCAATGGCAGGGTGGCTTTCTTT.

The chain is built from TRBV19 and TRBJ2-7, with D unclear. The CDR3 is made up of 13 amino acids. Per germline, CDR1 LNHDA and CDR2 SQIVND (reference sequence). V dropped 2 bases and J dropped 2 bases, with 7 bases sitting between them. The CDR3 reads CASSIYPTYEQYF. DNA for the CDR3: TGTGCCAGTAGTATATACCCGACCTACGAGCAGTACTTC.

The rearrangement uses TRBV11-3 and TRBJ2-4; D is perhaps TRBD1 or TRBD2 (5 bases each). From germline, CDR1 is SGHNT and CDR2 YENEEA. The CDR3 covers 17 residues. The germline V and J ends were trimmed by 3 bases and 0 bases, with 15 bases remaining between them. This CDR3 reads CASSLTLGRLAKNIQYF. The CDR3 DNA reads TGTGCCAGCAGCTTGACTTTGGGACGACTAGCCAAAAACATTCAGTACTTC.

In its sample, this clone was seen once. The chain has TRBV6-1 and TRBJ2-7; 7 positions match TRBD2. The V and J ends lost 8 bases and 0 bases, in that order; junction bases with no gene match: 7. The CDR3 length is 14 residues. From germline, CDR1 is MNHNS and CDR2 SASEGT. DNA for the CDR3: TGTGCCAGCTGGGTGGGCGGGAGCTCCTACGAGCAGTACTTC. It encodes CASWVGGSSYEQYF.

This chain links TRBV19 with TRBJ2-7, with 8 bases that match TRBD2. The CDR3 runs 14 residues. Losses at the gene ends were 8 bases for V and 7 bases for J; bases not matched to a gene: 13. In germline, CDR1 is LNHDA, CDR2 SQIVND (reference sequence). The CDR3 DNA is TGTGCCAGTTCCCCGGGACTAGGCACTCTGGAGCAGTACTTC. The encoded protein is CASSPGLGTLEQYF.

CDR3: CASSLLAEGARAFF. The CDR3 DNA reads as TGCGCCAGCAGCTTGTTGGCCGAGGGGGCGAGAGCTTTCTTT. The chain couples TRBV5-1 to TRBJ1-1; the match to TRBD1 covers 7 bases. With V trimmed by 1 base and J by 10 bases, 10 bases remained unmatched. This CDR3 comprises 14 residues. Germline V gene lookup returns CDR1 SGHRS and CDR2 YFSETQ.

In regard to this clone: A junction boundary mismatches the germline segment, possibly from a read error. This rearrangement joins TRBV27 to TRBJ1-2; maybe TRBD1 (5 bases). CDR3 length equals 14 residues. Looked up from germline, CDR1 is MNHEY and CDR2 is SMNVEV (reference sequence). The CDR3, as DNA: TGTGCCAGCGGTTTCGGGGGATCGAGGAATGGCTACACCTTC. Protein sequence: CASGFGGSRNGYTF.

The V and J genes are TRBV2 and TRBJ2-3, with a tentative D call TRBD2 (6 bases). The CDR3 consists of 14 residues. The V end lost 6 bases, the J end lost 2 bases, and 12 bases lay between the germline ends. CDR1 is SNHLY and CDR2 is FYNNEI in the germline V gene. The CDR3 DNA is TGTGCCAGCAGCTTAGGGACTGTCACAGATACGCAGTATTTT. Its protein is CASSLGTVTDTQYF.

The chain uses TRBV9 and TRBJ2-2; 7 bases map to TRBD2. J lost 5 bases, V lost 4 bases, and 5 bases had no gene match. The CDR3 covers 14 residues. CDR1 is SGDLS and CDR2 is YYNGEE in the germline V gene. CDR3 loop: CASSPPGGTGELFF. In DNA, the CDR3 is TGTGCCAGCAGCCCACCGGGAGGAACCGGGGAGCTGTTTTTT. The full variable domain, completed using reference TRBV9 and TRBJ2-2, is DSGVTQTPKHLITATGQRVTLRCSPRSGDLSVYWYQQSLDQGLQFLIQYYNGEERAKGNILERFSAQQFPDLHSELNLSSLELGDSALYFCASSPPGGTGELFFGEGSRLTVL.

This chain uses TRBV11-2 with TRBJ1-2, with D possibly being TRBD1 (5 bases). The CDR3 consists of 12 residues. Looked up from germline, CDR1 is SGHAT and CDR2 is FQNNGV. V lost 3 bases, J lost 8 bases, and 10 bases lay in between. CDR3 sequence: CASSLGERGYTF. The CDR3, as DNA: TGTGCCAGCAGCTTGGGGGAGCGGGGCTACACCTTC. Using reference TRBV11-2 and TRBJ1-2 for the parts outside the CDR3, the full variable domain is EAGVAQSPRYKIIEKRQSVAFWCNPISGHATLYWYQQILGQGPKLLIQFQNNGVVDDSQLPKDRFSAERLKGVDSTLKIQPAKLEDSAVYLCASSLGERGYTFGSGTRLTVV.